A selection of T cell receptor beta chains follows, all from one sample in a study of neurological immune-mediated disorders. TCRdb itself ran the 5' RACE reads through MiXCR, one entry per CDR3 protein. The data contain about 35,000 distinct CDR3 sequences, 3.8% of them seen just once; the ten biggest clones take up approximately 2.2%. Sequenced input: PBMCs. All receptors derive from a young man with multiple sclerosis. Each CDR3 is given with its conserved first and last residue. The order of the fields is J gene, D gene, clone size, V gene, CDR3 protein, CDR3 DNA. The D gene is left open where the match is weak. The size entry is marked missing in some rows and otherwise reads once, few, many or a size class.

>TRBJ1-2|-|few|TRBV11-2
CASSPDTDYGYTF
TGTGCCAGCAGCCCCGACACGGACTATGGCTACACCTTC
>TRBJ1-1|-|-|TRBV12-3/TRBV12-4
CASSLYRAGIPEAFF
TGTGCCAGCAGTTTGTATAGGGCTGGAATCCCTGAAGCTTTCTTT
>TRBJ2-7|TRBD1|many|TRBV5-5
CASSLVGQAGRLGEQYF
TGTGCCAGCAGCTTGGTTGGACAGGCAGGGCGTTTGGGAGAGCAGTACTTC
>TRBJ1-5|-|-|TRBV20-1
CSARSGVVRYSNQPQHF
TGCAGTGCTAGATCCGGGGTTGTTAGGTATAGCAATCAGCCCCAGCATTTT
>TRBJ2-7|TRBD2|many|TRBV7-9
CASSGALAGGTYEQYF
TGTGCCAGCAGCGGAGCACTAGCGGGGGGGACCTACGAGCAGTACTTC
>TRBJ2-1|TRBD2|few|TRBV18
CASSPLRAGGRSEQFF
TGTGCCAGCTCACCGCTTAGAGCGGGGGGGCGTAGTGAGCAGTTCTTC
>TRBJ1-2|-|few|TRBV5-1
CASSLMRQSDGYTF
TGCGCCAGCAGCTTGATGCGGCAGTCGGATGGCTACACCTTC
>TRBJ1-1|TRBD1|many|TRBV11-3
CASSTGQGAGEAFF
TGTGCCAGCAGCACGGGACAGGGGGCCGGTGAAGCTTTCTTT
>TRBJ1-1|-|many|TRBV9
CASSISWATEAFF
TGTGCCAGCAGCATCAGTTGGGCCACTGAAGCTTTCTTT
>TRBJ2-5|TRBD2|many|TRBV6-5
CASSRTSGGPETQYF
TGTGCCAGCAGTCGGACTAGCGGGGGGCCGGAGACCCAGTACTTC
>TRBJ2-3|TRBD2|many|TRBV12-3/TRBV12-4
CASSRPSGPNTDTQYF
TGTGCCAGCAGTAGGCCTAGCGGGCCAAACACAGATACGCAGTATTTT
>TRBJ1-1|-|many|TRBV7-2
CASSLDWGNTEAFF
TGTGCCAGCAGCTTAGATTGGGGAAACACTGAAGCTTTCTTT
>TRBJ1-2|TRBD1|many|TRBV6-1
CASSEALRDSAPYGYTF
TGTGCCAGCAGTGAAGCGCTTCGGGACAGCGCACCCTATGGCTACACCTTC
>TRBJ2-5|-|few|TRBV5-1
CASSLPQAKETQYF
TGCGCCAGCAGCTTGCCCCAAGCTAAGGAGACCCAGTACTTC
>TRBJ1-1|TRBD1|many|TRBV7-3
CASSLGTGTIEAFF
TGTGCCAGCAGCTTAGGGACAGGGACAATTGAAGCTTTCTTT
>TRBJ2-7|TRBD1|many|TRBV6-6
CASSPPGTGGYEQYF
TGTGCCAGCAGTCCCCCCGGGACAGGGGGATACGAGCAGTACTTC
>TRBJ1-2|-|many|TRBV20-1
CRSGGNYGYTF
TGCAGGTCGGGGGGCAACTATGGCTACACCTTC
>TRBJ2-1|TRBD2|many|TRBV11-3
CASSRGGTRGNEQFF
TGTGCCAGCAGCCGCGGGGGGACTAGGGGCAATGAGCAGTTCTTC
>TRBJ1-1|-|-|TRBV2
CASKLRESNTEAFF
TGTGCCAGCAAGCTCCGGGAAAGTAACACTGAAGCTTTCTTT
>TRBJ2-5|-|many|TRBV3-1
CASSPIGSRETQYF
TGTGCCAGCAGCCCTATCGGGAGTCGAGAGACCCAGTACTTC
>TRBJ1-2|TRBD1|many|TRBV20-1
CSALDREVYGYTF
TGCAGTGCCCTGGACAGGGAGGTCTATGGCTACACCTTC
>TRBJ2-7|TRBD1|many|TRBV5-1
CASSWGQGWTAEQYF
TGCGCCAGCAGCTGGGGACAGGGGTGGACCGCCGAGCAGTACTTC